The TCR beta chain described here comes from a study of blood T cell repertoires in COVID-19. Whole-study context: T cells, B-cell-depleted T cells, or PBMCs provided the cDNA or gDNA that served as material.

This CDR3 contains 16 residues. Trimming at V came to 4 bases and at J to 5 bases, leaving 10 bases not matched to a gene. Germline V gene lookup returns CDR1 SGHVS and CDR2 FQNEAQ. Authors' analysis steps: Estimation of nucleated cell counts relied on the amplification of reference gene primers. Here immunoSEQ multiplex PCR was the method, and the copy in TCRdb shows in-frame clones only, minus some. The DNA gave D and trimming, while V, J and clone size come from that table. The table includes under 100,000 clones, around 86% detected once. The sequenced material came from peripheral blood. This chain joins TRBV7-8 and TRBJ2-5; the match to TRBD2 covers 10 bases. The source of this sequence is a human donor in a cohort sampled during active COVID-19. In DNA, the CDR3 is TGTGCCAGCAGCTCAGGGGGACTAGCGAAGGCGGAGACCCAGTACTTC. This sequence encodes CASSSGGLAKAETQYF. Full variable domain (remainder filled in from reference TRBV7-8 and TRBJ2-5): GAGVSQSPRYKVAKRGQDVALRCDPISGHVSLFWYQQALGQGPEFLTYFQNEAQLDKSGLPSDRFFAERPEGSVSTLKIQRTQQEDSAVYLCASSSGGLAKAETQYFGPGTRLLVL.